The 2 T cell receptor beta chains below were found in one sample sequenced in a study of T cell responses to AZD1222 COVID-19 vaccine. The table came from immunoSEQ multiplex PCR; TCRdb's copy has only in-frame clones and leaves some out. The data contain around 190,000 clones, roughly 92% of them seen just once; the ten biggest clones take up approximately 1.3%. Sequences were derived from peripheral blood, sampled on day 0 of AZD1222 vaccination. The receptors originated from an adult in good health.

The chain combines TRBV14 with TRBJ1-1; D gene ambiguous. The CDR3 covers 16 residues. Trimming cost V 0 bases and J 3 bases, with 14 bases left between them. The V gene's germline CDR1 is SGHDN and CDR2 FVKESK. CDR3 nucleotides: TGTGCCAGCAGCCAAGACGGTTCCCCGGGCTACACTGAAGCTTTCTTT. It translates to CASSQDGSPGYTEAFF.

CDR3: CASGLVLGQDDTEAFF. The CDR3 bases are TGTGCTAGTGGTTTGGTACTGGGACAGGATGACACTGAAGCTTTCTTT. The V call is TRBV12-5, the J call TRBJ1-1; 8 nucleotides align to TRBD1. The ends lost 0 bases at V and 3 bases at J; junction bases unmatched: 6. Germline values: CDR1 LGHNT, CDR2 FRNRAP. The CDR3 totals 16 residues.